These 8 T cell receptor beta chains share one sample of origin, sequenced in a study of blood T cell repertoires in COVID-19. TCRdb's copy holds only in-frame clones and misses some; the assay was immunoSEQ multiplex PCR. The table lists 50,000 to 65,000 clones, approximately 89% of them singletons. The source material was peripheral blood. These TCRs come from a human donor in a cohort sampled during active COVID-19.

The V call is TRBV6-5, the J call TRBJ2-5; 9 bases fit TRBD2. The CDR3 totals 15 residues. Trimming removed 8 bases from V and 5 bases from J; junction bases left unmatched: 12. CDR1 is MNHEY, CDR2 SVGAGI, per germline. Here the CDR3 reads CASSHRREGRETQYF. The CDR3 DNA reads as TGTGCCAGCTCTCATAGGCGGGAGGGCCGGGAGACCCAGTACTTC.

The V and J genes are TRBV30 and TRBJ2-1; 9 bases match TRBD1. With 3 bases clipped from V and 9 bases from J, the junction kept 6 bases outside the gene matches. This CDR3 region has 13 residues. Germline loops: CDR1 GTSNPN, CDR2 SVGIG (reference sequence). The CDR3 loop reads CAWRGDRVFEQFF. CDR3 in DNA: TGTGCCTGGAGGGGGGACAGGGTTTTTGAGCAGTTCTTC.

This clone was detected only once. The chain is built from TRBV4-1 and TRBJ2-3; 8 bases agree with TRBD2. The V and J ends lost 6 bases and 6 bases, in that order; junction bases with no gene match: 17. CDR1 and CDR2 (germline): MGHRA, YSYEKL. The CDR3 covers 17 residues. CDR3 bases: TGCGCCAGCAGTCGCGTATATAGGGGGATAGCGGGGGATACGCAGTATTTT. Translated, it gives CASSRVYRGIAGDTQYF.

This chain joins TRBV21-1 and TRBJ2-2; the table's D call, TRBD2, was not checked against the DNA. TRBV21-1 is tagged as a pseudogene. CDR3 length: 16 residues. DNA for the CDR3: TGTGCCATGAGGGGAATACTGAGGCGGGAAACCGGGGAGCTGTTTTTT. It specifies CAMRGILRRETGELFF.

J is TRBJ2-1 and V is TRBV19; 7 positions match TRBD1. The CDR3 contains 15 residues. V trimming: 4 bases; J trimming: 10 bases; junction bases outside the gene matches: 13. From germline, CDR1 is LNHDA and CDR2 SQIVND (reference sequence). The chain's CDR3 is CASSSWKAGGYEQFF. CDR3 coding DNA: TGTGCCAGTAGTAGTTGGAAGGCAGGGGGTTACGAGCAGTTCTTC. Full variable domain (remainder filled in from reference TRBV19 and TRBJ2-1): DGGITQSPKYLFRKEGQNVTLSCEQNLNHDAMYWYRQDPGQGLRLIYYSQIVNDFQKGDIAEGYSVSREKKESFPLTVTSAQKNPTAFYLCASSSWKAGGYEQFFGPGTRLTVL.

This rearrangement joins TRBV30 to TRBJ2-2; 11 bases match TRBD1. Trimming removed 3 bases from V and 4 bases from J; junction bases left unmatched: 10. Germline values: CDR1 GTSNPN, CDR2 SVGIG (reference sequence). The CDR3 extends over 17 amino acids. This CDR3 is CAWRAGTGGGGTGELFF. CDR3 in DNA: TGTGCCTGGAGGGCCGGGACAGGGGGTGGTGGCACCGGGGAGCTGTTTTTT.

V usage is TRBV7-2 and J usage is TRBJ2-1, with 9 nucleotides matching TRBD2. The V gene end was trimmed by 3 bases and the J gene end by 7 bases; junction bases not matched to a gene: 10. The CDR3 length is 16 residues. In germline, CDR1 is SGHTA, CDR2 FQGNSA. DNA of the CDR3: TGTGCCAGCAGCTTTTTTGGCGGGGGGGCCAGGAATGAGCAGTTCTTC. This sequence encodes CASSFFGGGARNEQFF.

The chain is built from TRBV9 and TRBJ2-3; D gene ambiguous. The CDR3 totals 15 residues. Germline CDR1 is SGDLS and CDR2 is YYNGEE. Trimming took 0 bases from V and 0 from J, leaving 8 bases between them. The CDR3 DNA is TGTGCCAGCAGCGTAGCCCGCAGAAGCACAGATACGCAGTATTTT. It codes for CASSVARRSTDTQYF. Using reference TRBV9 and TRBJ2-3 for the parts outside the CDR3, the full variable domain is DSGVTQTPKHLITATGQRVTLRCSPRSGDLSVYWYQQSLDQGLQFLIQYYNGEERAKGNILERFSAQQFPDLHSELNLSSLELGDSALYFCASSVARRSTDTQYFGPGTRLTVL.